Below, 24 T cell receptor beta chains from the same sample are listed, as sequenced in a study of CD8 T cells in ankylosing spondylitis. TCRdb reprocessed the 5' RACE reads with MiXCR, giving one entry per CDR3 protein. Found here are 200,000 to 300,000 distinct CDR3 sequences, roughly a tenth of them singletons; the top ten hold 5.5% to 8%. The material sequenced was blood, either unsorted or a sorted T cell fraction (not recorded which). The source is a male donor with ankylosing spondylitis or in good health (not recorded which).

This clonotype was seen more than once but under ten times. V usage is TRBV28 and J usage is TRBJ2-4, with a tentative D call TRBD1 (6 bases). The V gene's germline CDR1 is MDHEN and CDR2 SYDVKM. The CDR3 consists of 15 residues. V shed 8 bases and J shed 4 bases, with 18 bases lying between them. This CDR3 reads CASVEVRGGKNIQYF. CDR3 DNA sequence: TGTGCCAGCGTGGAGGTACGAGGGGGAAAAAACATTCAGTACTTC.

This clonotype occurred many times. The chain joins TRBV5-1 to TRBJ2-1, with a weak D call TRBD2 (5 bases). The CDR3 is 14 amino acids. Trimming removed 1 base from V and 8 bases from J, with 13 bases in between. Germline CDR1 SGHRS, CDR2 YFSETQ. Written as DNA, the CDR3 is TGCGCCAGCAGCTTGACCAGGCCCGGGGATGAGCAGTTCTTC. Amino acids: CASSLTRPGDEQFF.

This clonotype was counted ten times or more. This chain joins TRBV12-3 or TRBV12-4 and TRBJ1-2, with 7 bases lining up with TRBD1. V lost 6 bases, J lost 3 bases, and 4 bases stayed unmatched. CDR3 size: 13 residues. This CDR3 reads CASRDTGDYGYTF. In DNA, the CDR3 is TGTGCCAGCAGGGATACAGGGGACTATGGCTACACCTTC.

This clonotype was counted at least ten times. V gene TRBV5-1 combines with J gene TRBJ2-3; D possibly uses TRBD1 or TRBD2 (5 bases each). CDR3 length: 15 residues. Germline assignment: CDR1 SGHRS and CDR2 YFSETQ. V was cut by 0 bases and J by 6 bases, with 14 bases left in between. The CDR3 spells CASSLASGPGDTQYF. In DNA, the CDR3 is TGCGCCAGCAGCTTGGCCTCGGGGCCTGGTGATACGCAGTATTTT.

This clonotype was picked up many times. The chain joins TRBV5-1 to TRBJ1-2, with D uncertain. The CDR3 runs 15 residues. Trimming left V 0 bases short and J 0 bases short, with 9 bases between. Germline CDR1 SGHRS, CDR2 YFSETQ. The CDR3 bases are TGCGCCAGCAGCTTGGAGGTTTCGGCTAACTATGGCTACACCTTC. Amino acids: CASSLEVSANYGYTF.

This clonotype was seen at least ten times. The rearrangement joins TRBV27 to TRBJ2-4; tentative D call: TRBD2 (6 bases). Germline V CDR1 and CDR2: MNHEY, SMNVEV (reference sequence). This CDR3 has 15 amino acids. V was shortened by 6 bases and J by 0 bases, with 12 bases between the two germline ends. For the CDR3, the DNA is TGTGCCAGCAGCCGCAGTAGCGGAGCCAAAAACATTCAGTACTTC. It yields the protein CASSRSSGAKNIQYF.

This clonotype was counted ten times or more. The chain is built from TRBV10-3 and TRBJ2-3; no clear D. This CDR3 comprises 15 residues. The germline V gene has CDR1 ENHRY and CDR2 SYGVKD. V was trimmed by 0 bases and J by 5 bases, leaving 12 bases between them. The chain's CDR3 is CAISESIIVKDTQYF. CDR3 in DNA: TGTGCCATCAGTGAGTCTATTATTGTGAAAGATACGCAGTATTTT.

J is TRBJ2-6 and V is TRBV3-1; a weak D match, TRBD2 (5 bases). The ends were cut back, 0 bases at V and 2 bases at J, with 17 bases in the middle. There are 19 residues in the CDR3. Germline V CDR1 and CDR2: LGHDT, YNNKEL (reference sequence). The CDR3 DNA sequence: TGTGCCAGCAGCCAAGATCTGGGCAGGCGGGCTGCTGGGGCCAACGTCCTGACTTTC. The encoded protein is CASSQDLGRRAAGANVLTF.

V and J are TRBV20-1 and TRBJ2-2; 7 nucleotides match TRBD1. Germline assignment: CDR1 DFQATT and CDR2 SNEGSKA (reference sequence). Losses at the gene ends were 6 bases for V and 5 bases for J; bases not matched to a gene: 3. The CDR3 length is 12 residues. DNA of the CDR3: TGCAGTGCACCGACAGGGACCGGGGAGCTGTTTTTT. It translates to CSAPTGTGELFF.

This clonotype was seen more than once but under ten times. This sequence joins TRBV7-7 and TRBJ2-5; perhaps TRBD1 as D (6 bases). This CDR3 region has 17 residues. Between the trimmed V and J ends, which lost 4 bases and 1 base, there was a span of 19 bases. The germline V gene has CDR1 SSHAT and CDR2 FNYEAQ (reference sequence). The CDR3 nucleotides read TGTGCCAGCAGCTCCCTCCCGACAGGAGAGATCCAAGAGACCCAGTACTTC. As protein: CASSSLPTGEIQETQYF.

This clonotype appeared a few times. The V gene is TRBV9, the J gene TRBJ2-2; TRBD2 aligns across 8 bases. The germline V gene has CDR1 SGDLS and CDR2 YYNGEE. The CDR3 consists of 16 residues. V lost 3 bases to trimming and J lost 4 bases; unmatched junction nucleotides: 8. CDR3 region: CASSGSGGGITGELFF. The CDR3 DNA sequence: TGTGCCAGCAGCGGATCGGGAGGGGGGATCACCGGGGAGCTGTTTTTT.

In its sample, this clonotype was seen many times. The V gene is TRBV20-1, the J gene TRBJ2-7; TRBD1 agrees at 8 bases. Per the germline V gene, CDR1 is DFQATT and CDR2 is SNEGSKA (reference sequence). The ends lost 4 bases at V and 4 bases at J; junction bases unmatched: 6. The CDR3 extends over 13 amino acids. The CDR3 bases are TGCAGTGCTACATACCGGGACAGGTACGAGCAGTACTTC. Protein product: CSATYRDRYEQYF.

The chain links TRBV19 to TRBJ2-7; perhaps D is TRBD1 or TRBD2 (6 bases each). The CDR3 contains 14 residues. Trimming removed 1 base from V and 1 base from J, with 8 bases in between. Germline values: CDR1 LNHDA, CDR2 SQIVND (reference sequence). CDR3 DNA: TGTGCCAGTAGTATAGGAGGGGGGTCCTACGAGCAGTACTTC. It encodes CASSIGGGSYEQYF. Based on the CDR3 plus reference TRBV19 and TRBJ2-7, the full variable domain is DGGITQSPKYLFRKEGQNVTLSCEQNLNHDAMYWYRQDPGQGLRLIYYSQIVNDFQKGDIAEGYSVSREKKESFPLTVTSAQKNPTAFYLCASSIGGGSYEQYFGPGTRLTVT.

The chain links TRBV12-5 to TRBJ1-1; perhaps TRBD1 as D (5 bases). CDR1 and CDR2 (germline): LGHNT, FRNRAP. There are 14 residues in the CDR3. The V gene lost 6 bases and the J gene lost 0 bases, with 11 bases spanning the gap. In DNA, the CDR3 is TGTGCTAGTGGGCCACAGGTCCTGAACACTGAAGCTTTCTTT. This sequence encodes CASGPQVLNTEAFF.

This clonotype was counted at least ten times. V usage is TRBV10-3 and J usage is TRBJ2-2; the D is unclear. The CDR3 covers 14 residues. Looked up from germline, CDR1 is ENHRY and CDR2 is SYGVKD. Trimming pared 6 bases from V and 1 base from J, leaving 9 bases between. The CDR3 loop is CAIRDGLNTGELFF. DNA for the CDR3: TGTGCCATCAGAGACGGTCTGAACACCGGGGAGCTGTTTTTT.

This clonotype was counted ten times or more. This chain connects TRBV5-1 to TRBJ2-7; 13 bases are shared with TRBD2. Losses at the gene ends were 4 bases for V and 5 bases for J; bases not matched to a gene: 3. Germline CDR1 is SGHRS and CDR2 is YFSETQ. This CDR3 is built from 14 residues. CDR3 residues: CASSPGTSGNEQYF. CDR3 nucleotide sequence: TGCGCCAGCAGCCCAGGGACTAGCGGGAACGAGCAGTACTTC.

This clonotype appeared a few times. The rearrangement links TRBV6-6 to TRBJ2-5; 9 positions match TRBD1. V gave up 6 bases and J gave up 3 bases; unmatched junction bases: 11. The CDR3 has 16 amino acids. The V gene's germline CDR1 is MNHNY and CDR2 SVGAGI (reference sequence). CDR3 protein: CASRDPGTGLKETQYF. The CDR3 nucleotides are TGTGCCAGCAGGGACCCCGGGACAGGGTTAAAAGAGACCCAGTACTTC.

This clonotype was recorded a few times. The J gene is TRBJ2-7, the V gene TRBV7-8; D is unclear. Germline V gives CDR1 SGHVS, CDR2 FQNEAQ. The CDR3 runs 16 residues. The ends were cut back, 1 base at V and 2 bases at J, with 15 bases in the middle. The CDR3 spells CASSLVLAARAYEQYF. CDR3 bases: TGTGCCAGCAGCTTAGTTCTCGCGGCGAGAGCCTACGAGCAGTACTTC.

J is TRBJ2-3 and V is TRBV5-1; weak D call: TRBD2 (6 bases). This CDR3 region has 15 residues. Germline V gene lookup returns CDR1 SGHRS and CDR2 YFSETQ. V was trimmed by 4 bases and J by 5 bases, leaving 17 bases between them. The CDR3: CASSPQAGWGDTQYF. The DNA of the CDR3 is TGCGCCAGCAGCCCGCAGGCGGGGTGGGGAGATACGCAGTATTTT.

In its sample, this clonotype was seen many times. The chain joins TRBV5-1 to TRBJ2-5; 7 nucleotides align to TRBD2. Germline V CDR1 and CDR2: SGHRS, YFSETQ. The CDR3 consists of 12 residues. The V segment lost 5 bases and the J segment 7 bases; nucleotides outside the gene matches: 5. The DNA for the CDR3 is TGCGCCAGCAGGAGGGAGGGTCCGACCCAGTACTTC. This gives the protein CASRREGPTQYF. The full variable domain, completed using reference TRBV5-1 and TRBJ2-5, is KAGVTQTPRYLIKTRGQQVTLSCSPISGHRSVSWYQQTPGQGLQFLFEYFSETQRNKGNFPGRFSGRQFSNSRSEMNVSTLELGDSALYLCASRREGPTQYFGPGTRLLVL.

This clonotype occurred many times. This chain joins TRBV5-5 and TRBJ2-5; D is perhaps TRBD1 or TRBD2 (5 bases each). V shed 1 base and J shed 4 bases, with 14 bases lying between them. This CDR3 contains 15 residues. Germline lookup yields CDR1 SGHKS and CDR2 YYEKEE (reference sequence). CDR3 sequence: CASSLLTPGGETQYF. The CDR3 region has the DNA TGTGCCAGCAGCTTGCTGACTCCTGGGGGAGAGACCCAGTACTTC.

Of note for this clonotype: Relative to the germline gene, one junction end is altered; a read error may explain this. The genes are TRBV7-6 and TRBJ2-2; TRBD1 might be the D (6 bases). In germline, CDR1 is SGHVS, CDR2 FNYEAQ. The CDR3 is 18 amino acids. The DNA of the CDR3 is TGTACCAGCAGCTTATTTGCCAGGGGACCGACCACAACCGGGGAGCTGTTTTTT. Its translation is CTSSLFARGPTTTGELFF.

Many counts were recorded for this clonotype. In DNA form, the CDR3 reads TGCGCCAGCAGCTTGTCAGGGGGACGTGGCTACACCTTC. Protein sequence: CASSLSGGRGYTF. V gene TRBV5-1 combines with J gene TRBJ1-2; 7 bases fit TRBD1. The V and J ends lost 1 base and 7 bases, in that order; junction bases with no gene match: 4. Germline V gene sequence: CDR1 SGHRS, CDR2 YFSETQ. The CDR3 is 13 amino acids.

This rearrangement joins TRBV20-1 to TRBJ2-3, with TRBD2 as a possible D gene (6 bases). Germline V CDR1 and CDR2: DFQATT, SNEGSKA (reference sequence). The CDR3 is made up of 16 amino acids. With 0 bases removed from V and 1 base from J, the gap between germline ends came to 14 bases. CDR3 residues: CSARDLGASGTDTQYF. DNA for the CDR3: TGCAGTGCTAGAGATCTCGGGGCTAGCGGCACAGATACGCAGTATTTT.